Listed below are T cell receptor beta chains from one sample, sequenced in a study of Tregs in tolerant kidney transplant recipients. TCRdb's copy holds only in-frame clones and misses some; the assay was immunoSEQ multiplex PCR. In the table there are around 9,800 clones, around nine tenths of which are singletons. These TCRs are of unknown antigen specificity. The sample consisted of Tregs from blood cultured with allogeneic cells, taken before the transplant. These receptors originate from a human patient who received a combined kidney and bone marrow transplant. CDR3s include the opening cysteine and the closing phenylalanine or tryptophan. Each record gives: J gene, V gene, CDR3 protein.

>TRBJ2-7|TRBV5-4
CASSLAFARDEQYF
>TRBJ2-3|TRBV9
CASSDLAGRTPDTQYF
>TRBJ1-6|TRBV6-1
CASSTRGSYNSPLHF
>TRBJ2-1|TRBV5-1
CASSFERGSYNEQFF
>TRBJ2-3|TRBV5-4
CASSILLAGGADTQYF
>TRBJ2-3|TRBV28
CASSPEGTGDAYTQYF
>TRBJ1-4|TRBV10-1
CASSRGRSVYRRANDEKLFF
>TRBJ2-6|TRBV5-5
CASSPILAAGSGANVLTF
>TRBJ1-2|TRBV5-6
CASSALGGGYTF
>TRBJ1-1|TRBV5-4
CASSTRDRGAMNTEAFF
>TRBJ1-6|TRBV7-2
CASRNTRTASLHF
>TRBJ2-5|TRBV12-5
CASGLRTSGVKQETQYF
>TRBJ1-2|TRBV19
CASSRDRNYGYTF
>TRBJ1-1|TRBV7-9
CASSLGYNTEAFF
>TRBJ2-3|TRBV5-4
CATHLGGGPPLTGDTQYF
>TRBJ2-7|TRBV7-8
CASSWGGTSSYEQYF
>TRBJ1-1|TRBV10-1
CASSESTIPRNTEAFF
>TRBJ2-5|TRBV18
CASSPSTAGETQYF
>TRBJ2-2|TRBV6-5
CASTVGNGELFF
>TRBJ1-1|TRBV11-3
CASSLLVRGNTEAFF
>TRBJ2-5|TRBV7-9
CASSERGLAGIETQYF
>TRBJ2-1|TRBV7-9
CASKNPLAGGYNEQFF
>TRBJ2-3|TRBV7-3
CASSLSGAADTQYF
>TRBJ1-6|TRBV27
CASTLMGTGYSPLHF
>TRBJ1-4|TRBV6-5
CASSYSIRPTNEKLFF